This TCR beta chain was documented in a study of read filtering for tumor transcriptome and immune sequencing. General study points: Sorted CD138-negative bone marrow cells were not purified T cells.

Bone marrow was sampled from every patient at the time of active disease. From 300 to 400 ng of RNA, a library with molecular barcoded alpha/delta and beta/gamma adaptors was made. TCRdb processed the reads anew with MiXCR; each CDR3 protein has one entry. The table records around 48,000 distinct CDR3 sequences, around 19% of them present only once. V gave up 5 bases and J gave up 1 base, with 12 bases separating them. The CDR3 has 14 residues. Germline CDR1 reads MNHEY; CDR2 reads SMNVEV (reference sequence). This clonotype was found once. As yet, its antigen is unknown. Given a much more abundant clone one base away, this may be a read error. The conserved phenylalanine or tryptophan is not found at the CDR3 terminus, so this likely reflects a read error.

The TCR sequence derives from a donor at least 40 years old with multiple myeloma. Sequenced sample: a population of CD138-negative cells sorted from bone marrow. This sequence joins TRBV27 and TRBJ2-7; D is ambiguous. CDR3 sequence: CASSPLEGSYEQYL. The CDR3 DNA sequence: TGTGCCAGCAGTCCCCTCGAAGGTTCCTACGAGCAGTACCTC.